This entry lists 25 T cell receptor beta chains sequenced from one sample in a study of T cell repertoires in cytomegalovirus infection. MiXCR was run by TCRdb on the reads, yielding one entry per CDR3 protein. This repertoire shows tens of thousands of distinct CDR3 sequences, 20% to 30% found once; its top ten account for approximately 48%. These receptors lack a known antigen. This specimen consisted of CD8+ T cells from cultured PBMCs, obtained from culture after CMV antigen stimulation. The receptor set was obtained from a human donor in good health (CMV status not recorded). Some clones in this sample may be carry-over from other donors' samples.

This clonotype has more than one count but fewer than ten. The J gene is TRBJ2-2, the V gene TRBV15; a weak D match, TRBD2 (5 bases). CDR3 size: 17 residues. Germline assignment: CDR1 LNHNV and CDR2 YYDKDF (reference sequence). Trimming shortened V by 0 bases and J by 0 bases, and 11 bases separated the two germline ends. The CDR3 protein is CATSRDWGATNTGELFF. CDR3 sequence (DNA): TGTGCCACCAGCAGAGATTGGGGAGCCACGAACACCGGGGAGCTGTTTTTT. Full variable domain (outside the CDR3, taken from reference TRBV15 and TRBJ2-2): DAMVIQNPRYQVTQFGKPVTLSCSQTLNHNVMYWYQQKSSQAPKLLFHYYDKDFNNEADTPDNFQSRRPNTSFCFLDIRSPGLGDTAMYLCATSRDWGATNTGELFFGEGSRLTVL.

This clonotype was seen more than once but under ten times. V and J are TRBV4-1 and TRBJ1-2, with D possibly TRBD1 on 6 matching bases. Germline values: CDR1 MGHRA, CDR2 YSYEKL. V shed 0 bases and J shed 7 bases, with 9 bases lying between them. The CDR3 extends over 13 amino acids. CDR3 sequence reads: CASSQDMGAGYTF. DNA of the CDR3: TGCGCCAGCAGCCAAGATATGGGGGCTGGCTACACCTTC.

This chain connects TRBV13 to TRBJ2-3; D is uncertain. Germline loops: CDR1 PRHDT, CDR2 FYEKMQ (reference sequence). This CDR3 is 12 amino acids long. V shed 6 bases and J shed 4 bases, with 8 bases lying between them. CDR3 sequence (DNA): TGTGCCAGCAGGGCTGGGCCAGATACGCAGTATTTT. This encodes CASRAGPDTQYF.

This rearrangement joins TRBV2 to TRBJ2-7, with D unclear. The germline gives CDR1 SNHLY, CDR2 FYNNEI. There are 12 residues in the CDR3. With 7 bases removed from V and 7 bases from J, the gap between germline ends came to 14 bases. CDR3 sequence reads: CASTGIDGEQYF. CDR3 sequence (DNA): TGTGCCAGCACAGGCATCGACGGAGAGCAGTACTTC.

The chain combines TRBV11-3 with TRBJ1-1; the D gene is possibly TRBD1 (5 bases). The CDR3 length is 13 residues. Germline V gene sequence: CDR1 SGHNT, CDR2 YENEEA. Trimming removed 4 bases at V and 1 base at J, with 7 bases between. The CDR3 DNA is TGTGCCAGCAGCTGGGGGAAGAACACTGAAGCTTTCTTT. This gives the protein CASSWGKNTEAFF. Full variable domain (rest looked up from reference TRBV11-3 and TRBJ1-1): EAGVVQSPRYKIIEKKQPVAFWCNPISGHNTLYWYLQNLGQGPELLIRYENEEAVDDSQLPKDRFSAERLKGVDSTLKIQPAELGDSAVYLCASSWGKNTEAFFGQGTRLTVV.

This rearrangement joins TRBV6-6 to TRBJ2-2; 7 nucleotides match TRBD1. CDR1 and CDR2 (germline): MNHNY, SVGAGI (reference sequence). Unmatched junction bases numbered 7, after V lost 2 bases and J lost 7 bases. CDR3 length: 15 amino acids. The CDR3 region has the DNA TGTGCCAGCAGTTACAACAGGGGTCAGGACGGGGAGCTGTTTTTT. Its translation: CASSYNRGQDGELFF.

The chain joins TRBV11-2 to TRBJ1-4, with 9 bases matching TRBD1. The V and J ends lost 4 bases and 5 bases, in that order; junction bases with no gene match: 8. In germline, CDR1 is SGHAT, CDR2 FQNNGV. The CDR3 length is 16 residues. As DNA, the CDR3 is TGTGCCAGCAGCTCGATGACCGGGACAGGGAATGAAAAACTGTTTTTT. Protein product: CASSSMTGTGNEKLFF.

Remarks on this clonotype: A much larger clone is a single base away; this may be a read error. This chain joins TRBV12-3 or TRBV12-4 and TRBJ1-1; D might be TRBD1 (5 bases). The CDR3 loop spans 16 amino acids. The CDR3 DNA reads TGTGCCCGCAGTTTATGGCCCCAAAGGGGGAACACTGAAGCTTTCTTT. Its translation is CARSLWPQRGNTEAFF.

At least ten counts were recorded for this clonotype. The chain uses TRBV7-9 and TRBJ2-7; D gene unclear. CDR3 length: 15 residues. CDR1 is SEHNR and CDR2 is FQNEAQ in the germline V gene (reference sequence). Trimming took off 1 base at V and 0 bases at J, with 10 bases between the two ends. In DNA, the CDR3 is TGTGCCAGCAGCTTAGTACAGTCGAGCTCCTACGAGCAGTACTTC. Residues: CASSLVQSSSYEQYF.

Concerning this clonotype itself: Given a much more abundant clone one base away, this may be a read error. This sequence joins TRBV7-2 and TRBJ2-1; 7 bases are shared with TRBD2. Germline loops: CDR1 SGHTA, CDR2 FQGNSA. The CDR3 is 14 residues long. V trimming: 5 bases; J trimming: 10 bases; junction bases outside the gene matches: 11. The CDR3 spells CASSPGLVGAEQFF. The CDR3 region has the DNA TGTGCCAGCAGCCCAGGACTAGTGGGAGCAGAGCAGTTCTTC.

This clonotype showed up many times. The chain's CDR3 is CASSRTGTNEKLFF. The CDR3 DNA sequence: TGTGCCAGCAGCCGGACAGGGACTAATGAAAAACTGTTTTTT. This chain uses TRBV7-9 with TRBJ1-4, with 8 bases identical to TRBD1. With 5 bases clipped from V and 2 bases from J, the junction kept 1 base outside the gene matches. The CDR3 is 14 residues long. Looked up from germline, CDR1 is SEHNR and CDR2 is FQNEAQ (reference sequence).

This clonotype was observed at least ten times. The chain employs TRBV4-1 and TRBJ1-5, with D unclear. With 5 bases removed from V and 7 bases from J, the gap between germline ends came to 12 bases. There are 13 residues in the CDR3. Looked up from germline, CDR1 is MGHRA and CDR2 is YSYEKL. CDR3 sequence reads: CASSESLPQPQHF. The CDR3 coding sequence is TGCGCCAGCAGCGAAAGTCTGCCCCAGCCCCAGCATTTT.

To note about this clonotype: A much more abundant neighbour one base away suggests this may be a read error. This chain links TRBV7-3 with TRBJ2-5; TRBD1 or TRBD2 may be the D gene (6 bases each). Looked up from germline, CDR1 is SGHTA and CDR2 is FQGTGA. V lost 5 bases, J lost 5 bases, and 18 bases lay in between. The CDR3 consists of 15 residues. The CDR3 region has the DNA TGTGCCAGCAGCCAGAGGGGGGCCGGGAAGGAGACCCAGTACTTC. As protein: CASSQRGAGKETQYF.

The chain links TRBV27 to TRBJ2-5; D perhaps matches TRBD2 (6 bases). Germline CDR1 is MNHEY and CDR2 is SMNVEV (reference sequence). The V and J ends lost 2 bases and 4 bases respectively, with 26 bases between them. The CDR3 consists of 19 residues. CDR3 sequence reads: CASSLGGRSGRWGGETQYF. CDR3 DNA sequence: TGTGCCAGCAGTTTAGGCGGCAGGTCAGGCCGGTGGGGAGGAGAGACCCAGTACTTC.

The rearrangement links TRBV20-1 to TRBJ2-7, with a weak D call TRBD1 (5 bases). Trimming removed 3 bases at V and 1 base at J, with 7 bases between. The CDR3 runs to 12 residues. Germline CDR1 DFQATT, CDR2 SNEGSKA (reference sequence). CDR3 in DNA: TGCAGTGCTAGTACAGGATCCTACGAGCAGTACTTC. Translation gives CSASTGSYEQYF.

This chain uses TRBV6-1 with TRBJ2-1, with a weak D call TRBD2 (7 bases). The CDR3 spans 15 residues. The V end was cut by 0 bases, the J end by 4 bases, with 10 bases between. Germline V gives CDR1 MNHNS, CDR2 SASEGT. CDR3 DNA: TGTGCCAGCAGTGAAGCAGGGGGGGATTACAATGAGCAGTTCTTC. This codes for CASSEAGGDYNEQFF.

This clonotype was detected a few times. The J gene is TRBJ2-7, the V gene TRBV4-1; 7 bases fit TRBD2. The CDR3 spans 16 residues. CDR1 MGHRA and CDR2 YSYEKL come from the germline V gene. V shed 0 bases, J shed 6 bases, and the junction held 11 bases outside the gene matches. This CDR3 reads CASSQETGTRGSEQYF. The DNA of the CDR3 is TGCGCCAGCAGCCAAGAGACGGGTACGCGGGGGAGCGAGCAGTACTTC.

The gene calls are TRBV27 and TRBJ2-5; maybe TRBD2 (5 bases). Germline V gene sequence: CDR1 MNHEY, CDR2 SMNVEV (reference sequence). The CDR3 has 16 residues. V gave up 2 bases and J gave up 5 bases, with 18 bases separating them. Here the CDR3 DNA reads TGTGCCAGCAGTTTAGGAACCCTGACGGGCGGGGAGACCCAGTACTTC. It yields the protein CASSLGTLTGGETQYF.

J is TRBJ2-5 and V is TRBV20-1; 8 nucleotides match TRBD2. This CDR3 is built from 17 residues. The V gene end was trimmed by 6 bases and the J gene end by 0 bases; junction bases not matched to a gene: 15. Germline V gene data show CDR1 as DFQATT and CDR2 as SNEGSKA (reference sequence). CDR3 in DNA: TGCAGTGCACTTAAGAGCGGGAGAGGGGTAGACCAAGAGACCCAGTACTTC. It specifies CSALKSGRGVDQETQYF.

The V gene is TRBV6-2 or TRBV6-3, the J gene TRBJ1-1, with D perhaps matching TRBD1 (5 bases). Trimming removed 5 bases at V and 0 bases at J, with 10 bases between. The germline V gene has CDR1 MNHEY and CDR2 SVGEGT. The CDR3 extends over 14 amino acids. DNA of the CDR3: TGTGCCAGCAGTCCGGGACGGTTGAACACTGAAGCTTTCTTT. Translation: CASSPGRLNTEAFF.

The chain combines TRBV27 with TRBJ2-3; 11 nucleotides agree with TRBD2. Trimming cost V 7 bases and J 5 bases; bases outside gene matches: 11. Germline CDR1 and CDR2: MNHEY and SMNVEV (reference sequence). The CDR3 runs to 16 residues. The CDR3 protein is CASTPGLAGGLDTQYF. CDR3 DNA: TGTGCCAGCACCCCAGGGCTAGCGGGAGGCCTAGATACGCAGTATTTT.

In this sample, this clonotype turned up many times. The CDR3: CASSPRGPEEKLFF. CDR3 DNA: TGTGCCAGCAGCCCCCGGGGGCCTGAGGAAAAACTGTTTTTT. V usage is TRBV7-8 and J usage is TRBJ1-4; tentatively, D is TRBD1 (6 bases). Germline V gene lookup returns CDR1 SGHVS and CDR2 FQNEAQ. CDR3 length equals 14 residues. Trimming removed 5 bases from V and 8 bases from J, with 15 bases in between.

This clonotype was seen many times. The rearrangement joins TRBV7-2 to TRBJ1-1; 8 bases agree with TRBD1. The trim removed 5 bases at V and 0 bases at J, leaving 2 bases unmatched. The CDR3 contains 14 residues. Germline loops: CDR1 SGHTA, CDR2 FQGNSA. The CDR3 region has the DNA TGTGCCAGCAGCCTGGGACAGGTGAACACTGAAGCTTTCTTT. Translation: CASSLGQVNTEAFF.

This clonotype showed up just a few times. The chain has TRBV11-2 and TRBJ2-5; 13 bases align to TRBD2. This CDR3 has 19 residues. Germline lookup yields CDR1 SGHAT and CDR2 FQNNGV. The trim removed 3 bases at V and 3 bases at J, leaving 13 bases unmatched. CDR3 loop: CASSLRPGLAGRREETQYF. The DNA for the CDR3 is TGTGCCAGCAGCTTGAGACCGGGACTAGCGGGGCGGAGGGAAGAGACCCAGTACTTC.

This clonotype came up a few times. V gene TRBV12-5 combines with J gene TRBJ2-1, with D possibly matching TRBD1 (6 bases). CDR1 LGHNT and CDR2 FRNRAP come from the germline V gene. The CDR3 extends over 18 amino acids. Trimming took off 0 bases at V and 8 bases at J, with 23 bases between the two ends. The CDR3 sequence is CASGLVLMDSLSFDEQFF. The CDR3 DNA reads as TGTGCTAGTGGTTTGGTTCTAATGGACAGCCTTAGTTTCGATGAGCAGTTCTTC. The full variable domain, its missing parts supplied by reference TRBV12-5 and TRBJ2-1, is DARVTQTPRHKVTEMGQEVTMRCQPILGHNTVFWYRQTMMQGLELLAYFRNRAPLDDSGMPKDRFSAEMPDATLATLKIQPSEPRDSAVYFCASGLVLMDSLSFDEQFFGPGTRLTVL.